This T cell receptor beta chain was sequenced during a study of cytomegalovirus exposure and HLA in healthy donors. Repertoires were generated with immunoSEQ multiplex PCR, while TCRdb's copy carries only in-frame clones and drops some. The sample has about 71,000 clones, about 94% seen once; the top ten hold roughly 1%. Germline V gene sequence: CDR1 LNHNV, CDR2 YYDKDF (reference sequence). The CDR3 extends over 18 amino acids. The V gene end was trimmed by 0 bases and the J gene end by 0 bases; junction bases not matched to a gene: 4. The chain has TRBV15 and TRBJ2-3, with 12 bases fitting TRBD2. This clonotype originated in a woman younger than 30 in good health and CMV-seronegative. Sequenced input: PBMCs. The CDR3: CATSRDRLAGASTDTQYF. As DNA, the CDR3 is TGTGCCACCAGCAGAGATAGACTAGCGGGAGCTAGCACAGATACGCAGTATTTT.